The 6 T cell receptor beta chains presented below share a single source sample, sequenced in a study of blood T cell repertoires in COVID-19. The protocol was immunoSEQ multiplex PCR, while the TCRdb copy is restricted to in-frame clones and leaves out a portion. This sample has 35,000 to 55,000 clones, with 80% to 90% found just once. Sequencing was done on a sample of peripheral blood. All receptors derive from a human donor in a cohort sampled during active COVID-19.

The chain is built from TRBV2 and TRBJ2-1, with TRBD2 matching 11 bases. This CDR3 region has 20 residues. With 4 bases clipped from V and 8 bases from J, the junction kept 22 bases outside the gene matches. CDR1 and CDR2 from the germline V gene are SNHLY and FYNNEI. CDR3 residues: CASSGIGDRPLAGVGDEQFF. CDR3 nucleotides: TGTGCCAGCAGTGGAATTGGGGACAGACCACTAGCGGGAGTTGGGGATGAGCAGTTCTTC.

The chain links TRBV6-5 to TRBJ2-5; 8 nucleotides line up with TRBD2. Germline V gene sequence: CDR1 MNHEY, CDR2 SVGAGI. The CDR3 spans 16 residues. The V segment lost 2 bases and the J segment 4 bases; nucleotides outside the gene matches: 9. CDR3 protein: CASSYLPGGQVETQYF. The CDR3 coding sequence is TGTGCCAGCAGTTACCTACCGGGAGGGCAGGTAGAGACCCAGTACTTC.

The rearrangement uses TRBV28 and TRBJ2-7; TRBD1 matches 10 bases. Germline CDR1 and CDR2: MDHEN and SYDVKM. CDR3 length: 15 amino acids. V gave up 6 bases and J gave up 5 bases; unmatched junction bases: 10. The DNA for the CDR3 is TGTGCCAGCAGCCCAAGGGGACAGGGGCCCCACGAGCAGTACTTC. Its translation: CASSPRGQGPHEQYF. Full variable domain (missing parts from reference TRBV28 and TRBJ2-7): DVKVTQSSRYLVKRTGEKVFLECVQDMDHENMFWYRQDPGLGLRLIYFSYDVKMKEKGDIPEGYSVSREKKERFSLILESASTNQTSMYLCASSPRGQGPHEQYFGPGTRLTVT.

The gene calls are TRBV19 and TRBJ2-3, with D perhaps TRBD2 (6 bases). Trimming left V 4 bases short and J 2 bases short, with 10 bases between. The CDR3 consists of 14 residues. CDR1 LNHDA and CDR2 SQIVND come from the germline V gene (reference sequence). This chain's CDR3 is CASSTWDSTDTQYF. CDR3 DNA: TGTGCCAGTAGTACCTGGGACTCCACAGATACGCAGTATTTT.

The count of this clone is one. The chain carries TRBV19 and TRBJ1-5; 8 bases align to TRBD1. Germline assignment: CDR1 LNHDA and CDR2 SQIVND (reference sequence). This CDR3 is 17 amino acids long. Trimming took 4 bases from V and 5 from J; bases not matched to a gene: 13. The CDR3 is CASSRQGAFREDQPQHF. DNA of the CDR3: TGTGCCAGTAGTAGGCAGGGGGCTTTTCGGGAGGATCAGCCCCAGCATTTT. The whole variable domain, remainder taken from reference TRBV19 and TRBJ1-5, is DGGITQSPKYLFRKEGQNVTLSCEQNLNHDAMYWYRQDPGQGLRLIYYSQIVNDFQKGDIAEGYSVSREKKESFPLTVTSAQKNPTAFYLCASSRQGAFREDQPQHFGDGTRLSIL.

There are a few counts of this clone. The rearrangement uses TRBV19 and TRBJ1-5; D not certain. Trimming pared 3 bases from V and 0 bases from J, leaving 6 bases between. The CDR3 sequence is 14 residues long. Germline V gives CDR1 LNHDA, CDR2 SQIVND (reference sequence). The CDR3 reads CASSIPDSNQPQHF. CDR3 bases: TGTGCCAGTAGTATTCCAGATAGCAATCAGCCCCAGCATTTT.